Sequencing of this TCR beta chain was carried out in a study of regulatory T cells in long-lasting Graves disease. Whole-study findings and limits: Preferential use of TRBV28, TRBJ1-2 and TRBJ2-5 was seen in persistent disease.

The germline V gene has CDR1 LNHDA and CDR2 SQIVND (reference sequence). The CDR3 has 15 residues. V was cut by 6 bases and J by 3 bases, with 15 bases left in between. In its sample, this clonotype was seen a few times. Antigen unknown. Combining iRepertoire HTBI primers with Arm-PCR of CDR3 regions, the authors built TCR beta libraries. TCRdb reprocessed the multiplex PCR reads via MiXCR and lists one record per CDR3 protein. The table records roughly 510,000 distinct CDR3 sequences, roughly 16% of them present only once. Stated time point: newly diagnosed GD, antithyroid drugs for less than 3 months. PBMC RNA served as the TCR library source. Roughly 9 milliliters of peripheral blood went into EDTA tubes. These data were likewise used in another study, on T cells in Graves' hyperthyroidism and ophthalmopathy. From that study: With the HTBI primer set, the TCR CDR3 went through a first round of RT-PCR. Stable hyperthyroidism was told apart from ophthalmopathy by a model built on 13 V-J features.

Material: peripheral blood mononuclear cells (PBMCs), obtained at new diagnosis, from a patient treated with antithyroid drugs. The chain couples TRBV19 to TRBJ2-1; D is perhaps TRBD2 (6 bases). The receptor was isolated from a young man with Graves disease. The CDR3 DNA reads as TGTGCCAGTAGGCCAAGGGGCGGGATCTACAATGAGCAGTTCTTC. Encoded protein: CASRPRGGIYNEQFF.